Shown below are 6 T cell receptor beta chains from a single sample sequenced in a study of blood T cell repertoires in COVID-19. TCRdb's copy holds only in-frame clones and misses some; the assay was immunoSEQ multiplex PCR. The table has under 60,000 clones, 82% seen once. Input material: peripheral blood. Source of these receptors: a middle-aged man with acute or convalescent COVID-19.

V and J are TRBV5-1 and TRBJ2-7; TRBD2 aligns across 8 bases. The CDR3 runs 18 residues. Germline V gene data show CDR1 as SGHRS and CDR2 as YFSETQ. V shed 2 bases, J shed 0 bases, and the junction held 13 bases outside the gene matches. The CDR3 bases are TGCGCCAGCAGCTTTTTGGGTAGCGGGGCTCTAAGCTCCTACGAGCAGTACTTC. This encodes CASSFLGSGALSSYEQYF.

This sequence joins TRBV27 and TRBJ1-1, with a possible D match to TRBD1 (6 bases). The CDR3 totals 12 residues. The V gene lost 4 bases and the J gene lost 11 bases, with 14 bases spanning the gap. In germline, CDR1 is MNHEY, CDR2 SMNVEV (reference sequence). CDR3 nucleotides: TGTGCCAGCAGTTCCGGGATGAGGGGGGCTTTCTTT. Translation: CASSSGMRGAFF.

In DNA form, the CDR3 reads TGTGCCAGCAGCAGGGAGGGTAGCGAGCAGTACTTC. Residues: CASSREGSEQYF. The rearrangement joins TRBV21-1 to TRBJ2-7; TRBD2 is taken as the D call from the table, unchecked against the DNA. TRBV21-1 is marked as a pseudogene. The CDR3 extends over 12 amino acids.

V and J are TRBV3-1 (or the pseudogene TRBV3-2) and TRBJ1-1; no reliable D call. Trimming removed 4 bases from V and 1 base from J, with 10 bases in between. The CDR3 totals 14 residues. Germline V gene lookup returns CDR1 LGHDT and CDR2 YNNKEL (reference sequence). Written as DNA, the CDR3 is TGTGCCAGCAGCCCTCGGCGAGGGAACACTGAAGCTTTCTTT. This gives the protein CASSPRRGNTEAFF.

The chain carries TRBV6-1 and TRBJ2-3; no clear D gene. Trimming cost V 1 base and J 1 base, with 9 bases left between them. There are 15 residues in the CDR3. Germline V gene lookup returns CDR1 MNHNS and CDR2 SASEGT. CDR3 sequence (DNA): TGTGCCAGCAGTGAAGGCGGATTCGGCACAGATACGCAGTATTTT. Protein sequence: CASSEGGFGTDTQYF.

The chain carries TRBV4-3 and TRBJ2-5; 11 bases map to TRBD2. The V and J ends lost 1 base and 4 bases, in that order; junction bases with no gene match: 5. Germline loops: CDR1 LGHNA, CDR2 YSLEER. CDR3 length: 16 residues. The DNA of the CDR3 is TGCGCCAGCAGCCAAGGGCTAGCGGGGGGTAGAGAGACCCAGTACTTC. Residues: CASSQGLAGGRETQYF.